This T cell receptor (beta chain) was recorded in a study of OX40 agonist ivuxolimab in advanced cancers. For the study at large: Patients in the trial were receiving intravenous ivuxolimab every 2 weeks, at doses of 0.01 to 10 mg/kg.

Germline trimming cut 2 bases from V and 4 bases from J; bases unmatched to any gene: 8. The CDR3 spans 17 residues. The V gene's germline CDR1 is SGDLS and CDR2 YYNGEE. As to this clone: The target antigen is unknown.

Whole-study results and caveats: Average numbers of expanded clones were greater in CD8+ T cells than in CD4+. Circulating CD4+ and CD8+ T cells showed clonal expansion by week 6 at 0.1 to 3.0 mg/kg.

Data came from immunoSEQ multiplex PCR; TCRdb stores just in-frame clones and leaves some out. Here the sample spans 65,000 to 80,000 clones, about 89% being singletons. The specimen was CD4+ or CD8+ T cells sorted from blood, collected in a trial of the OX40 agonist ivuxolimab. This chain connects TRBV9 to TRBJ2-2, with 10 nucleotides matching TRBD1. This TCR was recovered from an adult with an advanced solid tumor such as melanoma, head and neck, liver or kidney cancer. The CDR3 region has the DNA TGTGCCAGCAGCGTGGGGACAGGGGCCAGGGTCACCGGGGAGCTGTTTTTT. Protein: CASSVGTGARVTGELFF.